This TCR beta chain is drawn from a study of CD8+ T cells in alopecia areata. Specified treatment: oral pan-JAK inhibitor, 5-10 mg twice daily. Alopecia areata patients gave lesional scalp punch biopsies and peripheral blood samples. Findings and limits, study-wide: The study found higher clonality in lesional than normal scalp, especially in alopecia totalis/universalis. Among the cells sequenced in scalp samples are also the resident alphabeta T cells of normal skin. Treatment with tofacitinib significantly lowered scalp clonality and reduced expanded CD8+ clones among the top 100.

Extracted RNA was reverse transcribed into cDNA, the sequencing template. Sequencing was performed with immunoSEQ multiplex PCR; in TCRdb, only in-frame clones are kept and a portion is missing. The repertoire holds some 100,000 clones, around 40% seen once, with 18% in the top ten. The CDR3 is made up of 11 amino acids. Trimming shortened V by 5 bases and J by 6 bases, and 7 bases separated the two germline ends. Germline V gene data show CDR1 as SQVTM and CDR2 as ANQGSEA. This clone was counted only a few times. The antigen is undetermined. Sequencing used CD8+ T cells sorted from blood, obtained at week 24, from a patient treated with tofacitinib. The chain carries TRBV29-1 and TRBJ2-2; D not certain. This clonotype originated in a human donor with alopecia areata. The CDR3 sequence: CSVLHAGELFF. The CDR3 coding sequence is TGCAGCGTTCTGCATGCCGGGGAGCTGTTTTTT.